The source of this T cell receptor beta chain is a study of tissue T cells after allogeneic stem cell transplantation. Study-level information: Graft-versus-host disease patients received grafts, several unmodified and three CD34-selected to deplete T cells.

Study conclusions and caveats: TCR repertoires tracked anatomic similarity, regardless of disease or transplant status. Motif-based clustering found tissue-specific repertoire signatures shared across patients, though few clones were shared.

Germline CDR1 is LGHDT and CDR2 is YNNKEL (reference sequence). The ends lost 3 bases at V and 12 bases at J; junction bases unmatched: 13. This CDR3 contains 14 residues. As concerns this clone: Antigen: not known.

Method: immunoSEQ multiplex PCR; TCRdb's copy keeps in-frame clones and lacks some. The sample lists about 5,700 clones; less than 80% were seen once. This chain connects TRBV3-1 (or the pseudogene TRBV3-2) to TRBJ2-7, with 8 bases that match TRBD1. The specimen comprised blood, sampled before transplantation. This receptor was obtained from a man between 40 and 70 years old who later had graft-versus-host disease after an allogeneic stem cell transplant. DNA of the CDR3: TGTGCCAGCAGCCATCCCGGACAGGGTAACCTCCTGTACTTC. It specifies CASSHPGQGNLLYF.